This T cell receptor (beta chain) comes out of a study of regulatory T cells in long-lasting Graves disease. Study in general: Under 3 months of antithyroid drugs had been taken by newly diagnosed Graves' patients. Broader study findings: Those with persistent disease had in common more public clonotypes (fewer than 3,000) than new patients (966).

Time point in this sample: newly diagnosed GD, antithyroid drugs for less than 3 months. There was RNA extracted from PBMCs, and the TCR library was made from it. CDR1 is MNHEY and CDR2 is SVGEGT in the germline V gene. The CDR3 consists of 17 residues. V dropped 2 bases and J dropped 7; count of bases not matched to a gene: 11. Arm-PCR of CDR3 regions and iRepertoire HTBI primers were the basis on which TCR beta libraries were built. TCRdb reanalysed the multiplex PCR reads using MiXCR and keeps one entry per CDR3 protein. The repertoire holds approximately 460,000 distinct CDR3 sequences, with approximately 16% as singletons. On this clonotype itself: What it binds is unknown.

The same specimen was also included in a second study, on T cells in Graves' hyperthyroidism and ophthalmopathy. That study adds: The authors deemed Graves' hyperthyroidism stable absent ophthalmopathy progression within 18 months. A 13 V-J model separated ophthalmopathy from stable hyperthyroidism.

The TCR originated in a woman between 25 and 40 years old with Graves disease. The specimen was peripheral blood mononuclear cells (PBMCs), collected at new diagnosis, from a patient treated with antithyroid drugs. The chain carries TRBV6-2 or TRBV6-3 and TRBJ2-1; 10 bases are a match to TRBD2. The CDR3 sequence: CASSYGAGGPGRNEQFF. CDR3 bases: TGTGCCAGCAGTTACGGAGCGGGAGGGCCGGGAAGAAATGAGCAGTTCTTC.